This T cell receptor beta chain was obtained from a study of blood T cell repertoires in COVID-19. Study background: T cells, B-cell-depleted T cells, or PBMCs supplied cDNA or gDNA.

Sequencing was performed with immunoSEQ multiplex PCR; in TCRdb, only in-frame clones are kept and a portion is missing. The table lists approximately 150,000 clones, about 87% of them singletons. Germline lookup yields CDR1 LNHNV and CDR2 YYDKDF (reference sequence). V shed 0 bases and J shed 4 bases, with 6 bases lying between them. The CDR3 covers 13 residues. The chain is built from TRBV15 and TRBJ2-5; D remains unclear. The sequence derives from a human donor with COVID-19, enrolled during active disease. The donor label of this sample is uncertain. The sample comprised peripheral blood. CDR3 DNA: TGTGCCACCAGCAGAGATCTTGTAGAGACCCAGTACTTC. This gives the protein CATSRDLVETQYF. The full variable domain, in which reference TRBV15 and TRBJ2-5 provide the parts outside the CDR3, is DAMVIQNPRYQVTQFGKPVTLSCSQTLNHNVMYWYQQKSSQAPKLLFHYYDKDFNNEADTPDNFQSRRPNTSFCFLDIRSPGLGDTAMYLCATSRDLVETQYFGPGTRLLVL.